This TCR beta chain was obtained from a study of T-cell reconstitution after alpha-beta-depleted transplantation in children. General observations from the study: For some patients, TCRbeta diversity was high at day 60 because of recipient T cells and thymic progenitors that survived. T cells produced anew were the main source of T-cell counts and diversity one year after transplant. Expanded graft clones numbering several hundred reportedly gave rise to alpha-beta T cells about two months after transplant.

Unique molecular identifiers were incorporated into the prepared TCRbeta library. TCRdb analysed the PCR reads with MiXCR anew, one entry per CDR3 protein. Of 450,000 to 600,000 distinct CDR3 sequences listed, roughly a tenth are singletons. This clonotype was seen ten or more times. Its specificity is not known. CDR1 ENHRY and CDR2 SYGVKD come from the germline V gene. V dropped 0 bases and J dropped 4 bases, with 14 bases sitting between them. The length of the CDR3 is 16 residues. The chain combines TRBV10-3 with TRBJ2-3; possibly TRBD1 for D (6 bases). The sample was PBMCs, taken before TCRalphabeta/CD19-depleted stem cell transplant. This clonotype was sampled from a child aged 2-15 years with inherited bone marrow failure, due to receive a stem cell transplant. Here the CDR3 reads CAISESRLSGADTQYF. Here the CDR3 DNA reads TGTGCCATCAGTGAGTCGAGATTGTCAGGGGCAGATACGCAGTATTTT.